The 8 T cell receptor beta chains presented below share a single source sample, sequenced in a study of cytomegalovirus exposure and HLA in healthy donors. The assay was immunoSEQ multiplex PCR, and TCRdb's table has in-frame clones only and misses some. Counted here are roughly 300,000 clones, roughly 87% occurring once; the ten biggest clones make up approximately 1.2%. Input material: PBMCs. The receptors derive from a woman under 40 in good health and CMV-seropositive.

The CDR3: CASRRVAGTPNEQFF. For the CDR3, the DNA is TGTGCCAGCAGGCGGGTAGCGGGAACCCCCAATGAGCAGTTCTTC. The J gene is TRBJ2-1, the V gene TRBV11-2, with TRBD2 matching over 8 bases. CDR1 SGHAT and CDR2 FQNNGV come from the germline V gene. The CDR3 sequence is 15 residues long. The junction had 10 bases not matched to a gene; V was cut back by 6 bases and J by 6 bases.

The chain joins TRBV28 to TRBJ2-7, with D tentatively TRBD1 or TRBD2 (5 bases each). With 8 bases removed from V and 6 bases from J, the gap between germline ends came to 17 bases. Germline assignment: CDR1 MDHEN and CDR2 SYDVKM. The CDR3 loop spans 13 amino acids. For the CDR3, the DNA is TGTGCCAGCTCCGTGGGGGTCCTAGGCGAGCAGTACTTC. Translation: CASSVGVLGEQYF.

This chain uses TRBV9 with TRBJ2-5; the D call may be TRBD1 or TRBD2 (5 bases each). CDR1 SGDLS and CDR2 YYNGEE come from the germline V gene. Trimming took off 0 bases at V and 5 bases at J, with 14 bases between the two ends. The CDR3 spans 15 residues. Here the CDR3 reads CASSVALGVGETQYF. The CDR3 nucleotides are TGTGCCAGCAGCGTAGCTTTGGGGGTTGGGGAGACCCAGTACTTC.

The genes are TRBV12-5 and TRBJ2-7, with TRBD2 as a possible D gene (6 bases). Germline V lookup: CDR1 LGHNT, CDR2 FRNRAP. The CDR3 length is 22 residues. Trimming cost V 6 bases and J 5 bases, with 41 bases left between them. DNA for the CDR3: TGTGCTAGTGGGACCGCCAGGGATGCGTATCGGTACCACCGGGAGATTATCCACGAGCAGTACTTC. Protein: CASGTARDAYRYHREIIHEQYF.

V gene TRBV29-1 combines with J gene TRBJ2-2; D ambiguous. The CDR3 is made up of 12 amino acids. Germline lookup yields CDR1 SQVTM and CDR2 ANQGSEA. V dropped 0 bases and J dropped 6 bases, with 5 bases sitting between them. CDR3 coding DNA: TGCAGCGTTGAAGATGGAGCCGGGGAGCTGTTTTTT. It is translated as CSVEDGAGELFF.

The CDR3 reads CASAMTGATNEKLFF. The CDR3 DNA sequence: TGTGCCAGCGCAATGACAGGGGCAACTAATGAAAAACTGTTTTTT. The chain combines TRBV28 with TRBJ1-4; 8 bases are shared with TRBD1. V lost 8 bases, J lost 0 bases, and 5 bases stayed unmatched. Germline V CDR1 and CDR2: MDHEN, SYDVKM. The CDR3 has 15 amino acids. The full variable domain, rest sourced from reference TRBV28 and TRBJ1-4, is DVKVTQSSRYLVKRTGEKVFLECVQDMDHENMFWYRQDPGLGLRLIYFSYDVKMKEKGDIPEGYSVSREKKERFSLILESASTNQTSMYLCASAMTGATNEKLFFGSGTQLSVL.

The chain couples TRBV29-1 to TRBJ1-4, with D possibly TRBD1 on 6 matching bases. Trimming removed 3 bases at V and 8 bases at J, with 16 bases between. Germline V gives CDR1 SQVTM, CDR2 ANQGSEA. The CDR3 spans 14 residues. The DNA for the CDR3 is TGCAGCGTTGACCTAGGGGGACTTCCCGAAAAACTGTTTTTT. It codes for CSVDLGGLPEKLFF.

The rearrangement joins TRBV29-1 to TRBJ2-1; 13 bases agree with TRBD2. In germline, CDR1 is SQVTM, CDR2 ANQGSEA. The V gene end was trimmed by 3 bases and the J gene end by 2 bases; junction bases not matched to a gene: 4. The CDR3 consists of 16 residues. This chain's CDR3 is CSVERGTSGTYNEQFF. CDR3 bases: TGCAGCGTTGAGAGGGGGACTAGCGGGACCTACAATGAGCAGTTCTTC.